This T cell receptor (beta chain) was sequenced during a study of blood T cells in healthy people across ages (dated by TCRdb to 2015 to 2017). Broadly, across the study: In model experiments, roughly one uniquely barcoded TCR beta cDNA molecule per two T cells was captured by template switching. Age-related changes in TCR beta repertoire diversity were measured in the study by deep sequencing normalized with unique cDNA molecular identifiers. Four age groups were formed from the donors: young (average roughly 16 years), middle-aged (more than 35), aged (about 68) and long-lived (more than 75). To avoid experimental bias, donors of different ages were distributed randomly across sequencing lanes. The study analyzed two additional independent replicas of 1 million unique cDNA reads from the same blood draw for two donors, one aged 18 to 30 and one aged 80 or older.

Library preparation used 5' RACE. Sequenced on an Illumina HiSeq 2500. A second PCR of roughly 6 to 11 cycles was run with a J-beta primer mix and a sample-barcoded 5' primer. A unique molecular identifier was introduced onto each TCR beta cDNA molecule by a template-switch 5' adaptor carrying 12 random nucleotides. Each sample yielded at least 3 million CDR3-containing paired-end reads. First-strand cDNA was synthesized from all RNA with the Mint cDNA synthesis kit, primed by a TRBC-specific oligonucleotide. Following uracil-DNA glycosylase treatment, a first 18-cycle PCR with universal primers M1SS and BC2_uni_R was performed on all cDNA. Per the authors' processing: Normalization of each sample was performed by random selection of 1 million high-quality reads, each carrying a distinct molecular identifier. Instead of being binned into consensus sequences, reads that shared molecular identifiers were thrown out. CDR3 identification, clonotype clustering and error correction used MiTCR with a Q25 quality threshold and the strictest error-elimination algorithm. A nonparametric unseen species model using Euler transformation provided a lower-bound estimate of total TCR beta diversity. TCRdb reran the public reads through fastp at Q25 and MiXCR, keeping productive beta chains. Rows are combined by CDR3 protein, so each entry shows the most common genes and DNA. The V and J calls shown here were made by TCRdb, not taken from the authors' results. The sample profile shows around 1.5 million distinct CDR3 sequences; roughly 64% of them were found once. More than 6% of the sample rests with the top ten.

Trimmed from V: 3 bases; trimmed from J: 8 bases; junction bases lacking a gene match: 9. Measured from the cysteine to the phenylalanine, the CDR3 is 15 residues long. Only the CDR3 part of the read is kept: 45 bases, read in frame from the first base. The investigation overall reported the following: Compared with the aged group, the long-lived group had more naive CD4+ T cells, fewer expanded clones and increased TCR diversity, suggesting age selection. Donor CMV infection status was unknown, potentially confounding age-related changes in expanded clonotypes. Observed TCR beta diversity correlated strongly with the percentage of naive T cells measured by flow cytometry. Total diversity estimates from one million sequenced T cells were considered lower bounds and underestimates. Since profiling was done on bulk unsorted PBMCs, naive and antigen-experienced compartments could not be conclusively compared. Observed TCR beta diversity per million T cells fell roughly linearly with age, and a significant reduction was already apparent by age about 38.

Systemically healthy Caucasian individuals from Russia, around 38 in total and aged about 6 to 90 years, were included as donors. Each donor gave ten milliliters of peripheral blood, collected into EDTA-treated Vacutainer tubes. PBMCs were isolated by Ficoll-Paque density-gradient centrifugation, with at least 6 million obtained per sample. Total RNA, at least 6 micrograms per sample, was extracted from PBMCs with Trizol reagent. For every donor, flow cytometry on a PBMC aliquot measured the percentage of naive CD45RAhigh/CD27high T cells. On this clonotype itself: Its antigen target is currently unknown. Base qualities are not recorded, but no much larger clone differs from it by a single base.

The sample comprised blood. The TCR comes from a man younger than 35 in good health. Rearrangement joined TRBV12-3 or TRBV12-4 to TRBJ2-1, with 8 middle bases fitting TRBD2. The CDR3 corresponds to CASSFSGTSRDEQFF. In nucleotide form, the sequence is TGTGCCAGCAGTTTCTCCGGGACTAGTAGAGATGAGCAGTTCTTC.